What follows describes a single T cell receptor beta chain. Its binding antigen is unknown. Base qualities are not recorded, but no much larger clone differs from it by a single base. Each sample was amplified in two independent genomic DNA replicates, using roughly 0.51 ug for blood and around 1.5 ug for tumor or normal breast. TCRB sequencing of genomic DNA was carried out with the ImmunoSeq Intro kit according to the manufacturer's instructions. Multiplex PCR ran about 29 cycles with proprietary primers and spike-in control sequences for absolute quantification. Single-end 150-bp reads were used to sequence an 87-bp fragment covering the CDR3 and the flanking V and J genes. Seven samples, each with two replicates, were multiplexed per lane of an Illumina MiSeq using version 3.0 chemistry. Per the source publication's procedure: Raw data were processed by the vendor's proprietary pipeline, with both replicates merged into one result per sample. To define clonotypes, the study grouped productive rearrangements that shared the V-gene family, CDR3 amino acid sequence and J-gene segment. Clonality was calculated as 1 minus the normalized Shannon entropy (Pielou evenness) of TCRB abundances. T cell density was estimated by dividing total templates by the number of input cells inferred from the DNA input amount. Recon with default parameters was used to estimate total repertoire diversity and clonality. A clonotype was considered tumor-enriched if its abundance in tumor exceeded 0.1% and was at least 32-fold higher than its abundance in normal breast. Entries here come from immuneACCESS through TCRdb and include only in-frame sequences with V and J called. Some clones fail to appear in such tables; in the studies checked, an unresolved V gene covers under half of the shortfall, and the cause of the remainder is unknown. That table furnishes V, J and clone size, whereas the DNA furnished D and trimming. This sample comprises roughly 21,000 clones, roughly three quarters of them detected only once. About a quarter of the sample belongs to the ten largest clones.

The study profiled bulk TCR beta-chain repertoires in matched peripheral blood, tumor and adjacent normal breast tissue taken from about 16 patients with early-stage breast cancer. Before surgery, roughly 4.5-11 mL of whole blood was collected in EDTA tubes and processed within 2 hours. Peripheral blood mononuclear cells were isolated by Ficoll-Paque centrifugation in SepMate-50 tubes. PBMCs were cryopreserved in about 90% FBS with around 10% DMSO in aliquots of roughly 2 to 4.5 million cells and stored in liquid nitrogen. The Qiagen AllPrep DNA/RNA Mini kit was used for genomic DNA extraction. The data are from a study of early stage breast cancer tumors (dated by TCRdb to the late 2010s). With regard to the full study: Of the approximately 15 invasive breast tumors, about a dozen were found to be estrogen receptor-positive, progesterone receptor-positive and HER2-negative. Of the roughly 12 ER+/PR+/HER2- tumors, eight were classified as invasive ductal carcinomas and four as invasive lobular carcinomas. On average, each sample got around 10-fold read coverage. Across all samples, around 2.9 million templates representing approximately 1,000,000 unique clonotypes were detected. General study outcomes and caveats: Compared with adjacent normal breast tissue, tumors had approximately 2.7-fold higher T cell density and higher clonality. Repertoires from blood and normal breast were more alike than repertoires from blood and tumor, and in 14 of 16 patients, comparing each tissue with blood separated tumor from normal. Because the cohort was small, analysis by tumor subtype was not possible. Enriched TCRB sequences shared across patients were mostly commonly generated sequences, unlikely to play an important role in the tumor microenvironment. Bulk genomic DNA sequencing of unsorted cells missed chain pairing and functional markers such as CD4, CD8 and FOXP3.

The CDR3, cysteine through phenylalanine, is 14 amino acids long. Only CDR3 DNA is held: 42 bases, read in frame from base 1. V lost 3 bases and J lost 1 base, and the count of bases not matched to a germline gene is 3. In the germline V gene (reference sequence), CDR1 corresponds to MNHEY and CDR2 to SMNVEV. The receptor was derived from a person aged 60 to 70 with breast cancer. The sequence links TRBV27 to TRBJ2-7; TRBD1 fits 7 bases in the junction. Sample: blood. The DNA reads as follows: TGTGCCAGCAGTTTCGGACAGGTATCCTACGAGCAGTACTTC. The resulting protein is CASSFGQVSYEQYF.